The 29 T cell receptor beta chains given below trace back to one sample, sequenced in a study of T cells after yellow fever vaccination. In TCRdb, the 5' RACE reads were re-called with MiXCR into one record per CDR3 protein. There are around 550,000 distinct CDR3 sequences in the sample; roughly a fifth occur only once, and around 15% lies in the top ten. Sample: PBMCs, taken 15 days after the yellow fever booster vaccination. The receptors derive from a man aged 25 to 40 who received the YFV17D yellow fever vaccine.

CDR3 nucleotide sequence: TGTGCCAGCAGTTACCCCACTGCGGGGCGAGGAGGTACGCAGTATTTT. Protein product: CASSYPTAGRGGTQYF. The chain is built from TRBV6-2 or TRBV6-3 and TRBJ2-3, with D maybe TRBD2 (6 bases). Trimming left V 2 bases short and J 8 bases short, with 20 bases between. Germline loops: CDR1 MNHEY, CDR2 SVGEGT. The CDR3 is 16 amino acids.

J is TRBJ2-7 and V is TRBV20-1; weak D call: TRBD1 (6 bases). The ends were cut back, 6 bases at V and 6 bases at J, with 12 bases in the middle. Germline values: CDR1 DFQATT, CDR2 SNEGSKA (reference sequence). The CDR3 is 11 amino acids. CDR3 DNA: TGCAGTGCCACAGGGTACGGCGAGCAGTACTTC. It specifies CSATGYGEQYF.

This clonotype came up a few times. The CDR3 DNA is TGTGCCACCAGTGGGGGTGGGCCTAGCGGAAGCACAGATACGCAGTATTTT. Residues: CATSGGGPSGSTDTQYF. The V call is TRBV24-1, the J call TRBJ2-3; 7 bases line up with TRBD2. Trimming at V came to 5 bases and at J to 0 bases, leaving 10 bases not matched to a gene. From germline, CDR1 is KGHDR and CDR2 SFDVKD. The CDR3 length is 17 residues.

The chain is built from TRBV6-2 or TRBV6-3 and TRBJ2-1, with a weak D call TRBD2 (6 bases). Trimming stripped 1 base from V and 1 base from J, with 17 bases between. Looked up from germline, CDR1 is MNHEY and CDR2 is SVGEGT. CDR3 length: 18 residues. The CDR3 protein is CASSYYPWGSGSYNEQFF. CDR3 DNA: TGTGCCAGCAGTTACTACCCCTGGGGTAGCGGTTCCTACAATGAGCAGTTCTTC.

This clonotype was picked up a small number of times. The chain is built from TRBV20-1 and TRBJ2-1; a weak D match, TRBD1 (6 bases). The germline gives CDR1 DFQATT, CDR2 SNEGSKA (reference sequence). Trimming took off 5 bases at V and 4 bases at J, with 15 bases between the two ends. This CDR3 region has 14 residues. The CDR3 spells CSAGGQRRYNEQFF. Written as DNA, the CDR3 is TGCAGTGCTGGGGGCCAGCGGCGATACAATGAGCAGTTCTTC.

This clonotype was recorded a few times. V usage is TRBV29-1 and J usage is TRBJ2-4, with D possibly being TRBD1 (5 bases). CDR3 length: 16 amino acids. The ends were cut back, 3 bases at V and 0 bases at J, with 15 bases in the middle. Germline lookup yields CDR1 SQVTM and CDR2 ANQGSEA. The CDR3 DNA reads as TGCAGCGTTGATTCCCCCGGACACCTAGCCAAAAACATTCAGTACTTC. It is translated as CSVDSPGHLAKNIQYF.

J is TRBJ1-4 and V is TRBV18, with a possible D match to TRBD1 (5 bases). The germline CDR1 and CDR2 sequences are KGHSH and LQKENI. V dropped 3 bases and J dropped 10 bases, with 21 bases sitting between them. CDR3 length: 16 residues. This CDR3 reads CASSPNYRGARLKLFF. The DNA for the CDR3 is TGTGCCAGCTCACCGAATTATCGGGGCGCGAGGTTAAAACTGTTTTTT.

J is TRBJ2-7 and V is TRBV20-1; 12 bases match TRBD2. Trimming cost V 6 bases and J 9 bases; bases outside gene matches: 12. The CDR3 has 14 amino acids. Germline-derived CDR1 and CDR2 are DFQATT and SNEGSKA (reference sequence). The DNA for the CDR3 is TGCAGTGCGGGGCTGACTAGCGGGAGTTTGGGGCAGTACTTC. Translated, it gives CSAGLTSGSLGQYF.

A remark on this clonotype: A read error may account for a junction end that differs from germline. The J gene is TRBJ2-3, the V gene TRBV5-6; no definite D call. Germline assignment: CDR1 SGHDT and CDR2 YYEEEE. The CDR3 covers 12 residues. The CDR3 protein is CASSLAKDAQYF. The CDR3 coding sequence is TGTGCCAGCAGCTTGGCGAAAGATGCGCAGTATTTT. The complete variable domain, with remaining parts taken from reference TRBV5-6 and TRBJ2-3, reads DAGVTQSPTHLIKTRGQQVTLRCSPKSGHDTVSWYQQALGQGPQFIFQYYEEEERQRGNFPDRFSGHQFPNYSSELNVNALLLGDSALYLCASSLAKDAQYFGPGTRLTVL.

J is TRBJ2-7 and V is TRBV28; 14 nucleotides match TRBD2. Germline values: CDR1 MDHEN, CDR2 SYDVKM. J was trimmed by 2 bases and V by 3 bases; bases with no gene match: 21. This CDR3 comprises 22 residues. The CDR3 DNA reads TGTGCCAGCAGTTTTAGGGCCCGACTAGCGGGAGGGTCCCGATCAAACACCTACGAGCAGTACTTC. It yields the protein CASSFRARLAGGSRSNTYEQYF.

This clonotype was detected ten times or more. The chain couples TRBV28 to TRBJ2-7, with 10 bases that match TRBD1. V lost 7 bases, J lost 3 bases, and 6 bases stayed unmatched. Germline CDR1 and CDR2: MDHEN and SYDVKM. The CDR3 spans 14 residues. The CDR3 DNA reads as TGTGCCAGCATTACGGGACAGGGGTACTACGAGCAGTACTTC. Translation gives CASITGQGYYEQYF.

CDR3 bases: TGTGCCTGGAGAGGGCCAGGGCGGGGTCAGCCCCAGCATTTT. Protein: CAWRGPGRGQPQHF. The chain uses TRBV30 and TRBJ1-5; tentatively, D is TRBD1 (5 bases). The germline V gene encodes CDR1 GTSNPN and CDR2 SVGIG (reference sequence). V gave up 3 bases and J gave up 6 bases, with 15 bases separating them. This CDR3 contains 14 residues.

This clonotype was detected only a few times. DNA for the CDR3: TGTGCCACCAGCGTTTCCCCTTACTCGCGGGGTAACAATGAGCAGTTCTTC. Translation gives CATSVSPYSRGNNEQFF. The chain employs TRBV15 and TRBJ2-1, with a tentative D call TRBD2 (6 bases). Germline V gene sequence: CDR1 LNHNV, CDR2 YYDKDF (reference sequence). This CDR3 region has 17 residues. Deletions cut 5 bases from V and 5 bases from J, with 22 bases between.

The table lists this clonotype with a few counts. The V gene is TRBV24-1, the J gene TRBJ2-1; 8 positions match TRBD2. Germline trimming cut 9 bases from V and 6 bases from J; bases unmatched to any gene: 6. The CDR3 runs 13 residues. CDR1 KGHDR and CDR2 SFDVKD come from the germline V gene. In DNA, the CDR3 is TGTGCCACCTCCGTAGCGGGGCTCAATGAGCAGTTCTTC. Protein: CATSVAGLNEQFF.

This clonotype was detected a few times. The J gene is TRBJ2-3, the V gene TRBV28, with 11 bases fitting TRBD2. Unmatched junction bases numbered 5, after V lost 6 bases and J lost 3 bases. There are 15 residues in the CDR3. The germline V gene has CDR1 MDHEN and CDR2 SYDVKM. CDR3 protein: CASSTTSGNTDTQYF. The CDR3 DNA sequence: TGTGCCAGCAGCACGACTAGCGGGAATACAGATACGCAGTATTTT.

The sample holds a few counts of this clonotype. This rearrangement joins TRBV24-1 to TRBJ2-1; no clear D. CDR3 size: 13 residues. The germline CDR1 and CDR2 sequences are KGHDR and SFDVKD. The V end was cut by 4 bases, the J end by 5 bases, with 8 bases between. The CDR3 reads CATSERVNNEQFF. Written as DNA, the CDR3 is TGTGCCACCAGTGAAAGGGTTAACAATGAGCAGTTCTTC.

The chain links TRBV20-1 to TRBJ2-2; 11 bases are shared with TRBD2. Trimming at V came to 5 bases and at J to 3 bases, leaving 8 bases not matched to a gene. Germline CDR1 DFQATT, CDR2 SNEGSKA (reference sequence). CDR3 length: 16 amino acids. The CDR3 DNA reads as TGCAGTGCTTACGATAGCGGGAGGGTGCACACCGGGGAGCTGTTTTTT. It is translated as CSAYDSGRVHTGELFF.

This clonotype was seen only a few times. The DNA of the CDR3 is TGTGCCAGCAGTAAGGCTAGGCAAGAGACCCAGTACTTC. Its translation: CASSKARQETQYF. The rearrangement links TRBV28 to TRBJ2-5; no clear D. V shed 5 bases and J shed 2 bases, with 9 bases lying between them. The CDR3 has 13 amino acids. The germline V gene encodes CDR1 MDHEN and CDR2 SYDVKM.

This clonotype was picked up a small number of times. The J gene is TRBJ2-7, the V gene TRBV5-6, with a tentative D call TRBD2 (6 bases). V dropped 4 bases and J dropped 1 base, with 30 bases sitting between them. The CDR3 has 20 residues. CDR1 and CDR2 from the germline V gene are SGHDT and YYEEEE. The CDR3 sequence: CASSVNREWGGGARSYEQYF. CDR3 in DNA: TGTGCCAGCAGCGTTAATCGGGAATGGGGCGGAGGGGCGCGATCCTACGAGCAGTACTTC.

This clonotype was seen more than once but under ten times. The chain recombines TRBV28 with TRBJ2-7; no reliable D call. V lost 5 bases to trimming and J lost 0 bases, with 11 bases between them. Per germline, CDR1 MDHEN and CDR2 SYDVKM. This CDR3 has 14 amino acids. Here the CDR3 reads CASSPLVSSYEQYF. In DNA, the CDR3 is TGTGCCAGCAGTCCCTTAGTTAGCTCCTACGAGCAGTACTTC.

This clonotype has more than one count but fewer than ten. This chain joins TRBV6-2 or TRBV6-3 and TRBJ2-7; D is perhaps TRBD1 (6 bases). Trimming removed 6 bases at V and 3 bases at J, with 18 bases between. Germline CDR1 is MNHEY and CDR2 is SVGEGT. This CDR3 has 15 residues. The CDR3 sequence: CASRITGTIDYEQYF. The DNA of the CDR3 is TGTGCCAGCAGGATAACCGGGACAATCGACTACGAGCAGTACTTC.

Written as DNA, the CDR3 is TGTGCCAGCAGCCAAGATTTGGCGGGAGGGGATCGTGACGAGCAGTACTTC. This encodes CASSQDLAGGDRDEQYF. V usage is TRBV4-2 and J usage is TRBJ2-7, with 9 bases identical to TRBD2. Per the germline V gene, CDR1 is LGHNA and CDR2 is YNFKEQ. J gave up 5 bases and V 0 bases, and 11 bases lay outside the gene matches. The CDR3 is 17 residues long.

Remarks on this clonotype: One end of the junction varies from germline; a read error may be responsible. This sequence joins TRBV7-2 and TRBJ1-2; no clear D gene. This CDR3 is built from 9 residues. The V gene's germline CDR1 is SGHTA and CDR2 FQGNSA. The CDR3 nucleotides are TGTGCCAGCAGCGGAAATGAGGCCTTC. Translating gives CASSGNEAF.

This clonotype has a single count. The genes are TRBV7-2 and TRBJ2-7, with D perhaps TRBD1 or TRBD2 (7 bases each). Germline V CDR1 and CDR2: SGHTA, FQGNSA. CDR3 length: 15 residues. Trimming took off 6 bases at V and 4 bases at J, with 19 bases between the two ends. The CDR3 region is CASRSGGAGSYEQYF. The CDR3 nucleotides are TGTGCCAGCAGGTCAGGGGGAGCGGGGTCATACGAGCAGTACTTC.

The V gene is TRBV6-1, the J gene TRBJ1-2; possibly TRBD1 for D (5 bases). V was clipped by 7 bases and J by 3 bases, with 15 bases between them. CDR1 is MNHNS, CDR2 SASEGT, per germline. The CDR3 extends over 14 amino acids. The CDR3 nucleotides read TGTGCCAGCATCCCATACGGGGGAGACTATGGCTACACCTTC. Its protein is CASIPYGGDYGYTF.

The genes are TRBV6-5 and TRBJ2-1; D unresolved. V lost 0 bases, J lost 4 bases, and 10 bases lay in between. Germline values: CDR1 MNHEY, CDR2 SVGAGI. The CDR3 totals 15 residues. CDR3 in amino acids: CASSYSMTSYNEQFF. CDR3 nucleotides: TGTGCCAGCAGTTACTCGATGACTTCTTACAATGAGCAGTTCTTC.

This clonotype appeared a few times. The V call is TRBV5-4, the J call TRBJ2-5, with 13 bases identical to TRBD2. Per germline, CDR1 SGHNT and CDR2 YYREEE (reference sequence). The V segment lost 3 bases and the J segment 5 bases; nucleotides outside the gene matches: 13. The CDR3 is 18 residues long. The CDR3 coding sequence is TGTGCCAGCAGCTCAGGACTAGCGGGAGACCACCTCGGGGAGACCCAGTACTTC. As protein: CASSSGLAGDHLGETQYF.

There are a few counts of this clonotype. The rearrangement links TRBV30 to TRBJ2-5, with TRBD2 matching over 12 bases. CDR3 length: 16 amino acids. Looked up from germline, CDR1 is GTSNPN and CDR2 is SVGIG (reference sequence). Germline trimming cut 3 bases from V and 4 bases from J; bases unmatched to any gene: 9. The CDR3 nucleotides read TGTGCCTGGAGCGCCGCGTTGACTAGCGGGGGAGAGACCCAGTACTTC. Translating it yields CAWSAALTSGGETQYF.

The CDR3 DNA sequence: TGTGCCACCGCCTCTGCCGCGACGGGGGTGCGGGAGCAGTACTTC. Protein product: CATASAATGVREQYF. This chain connects TRBV28 to TRBJ2-7, with a weak D call TRBD2 (6 bases). Trimming shortened V by 10 bases and J by 7 bases, and 26 bases separated the two germline ends. This CDR3 comprises 15 residues. The V gene's germline CDR1 is MDHEN and CDR2 SYDVKM.